Each of the 31 T cell receptor beta chains below was sequenced from the same sample in a study of CD8+CD57+ T cells in acquired aplastic anemia. Genomic DNA provided the template from which TCR beta VDJ and CDR3 profiles were obtained. MiXCR, run by TCRdb on the reads, gives a single entry per CDR3 protein. The data show some 280,000 distinct CDR3 sequences, with approximately 55% seen just once and 8% held by the top ten. The sequencing input was sorted CD4+, CD8+, or CD8+CD57+ T cells (not recorded which) from PBMCs. These receptors originate from a human donor with severe aplastic anemia or a healthy control (not recorded which).

This clonotype was counted ten times or more. This chain connects TRBV7-6 to TRBJ2-7; 8 nucleotides align to TRBD2. The CDR3 is 15 residues long. CDR1 and CDR2 (germline): SGHVS, FNYEAQ. V lost 1 base to trimming and J lost 3 bases; unmatched junction nucleotides: 5. As DNA, the CDR3 is TGTGCCAGCAGCTTAGACGGGGGGGAGCTCTACGAGCAGTACTTC. It specifies CASSLDGGELYEQYF.

This clonotype showed up just a few times. This chain uses TRBV2 with TRBJ2-7; possibly TRBD2 for D (6 bases). Deletions cut 8 bases from V and 2 bases from J, with 10 bases between. Germline lookup yields CDR1 SNHLY and CDR2 FYNNEI. The CDR3 length is 12 residues. CDR3 DNA sequence: TGTGCCAGCTTTCGCGGGGCCTACGAGCAGTACTTC. Translation: CASFRGAYEQYF.

V and J are TRBV19 and TRBJ1-5; D gene uncertain. The CDR3 spans 14 residues. Trimming cost V 5 bases and J 2 bases, with 10 bases left between them. Germline assignment: CDR1 LNHDA and CDR2 SQIVND (reference sequence). This CDR3 reads CASSFGVGNQPQHF. The CDR3 DNA is TGTGCCAGTAGTTTCGGAGTGGGCAATCAGCCCCAGCATTTT.

The chain has TRBV24-1 and TRBJ1-5; no definite D call. V was trimmed by 4 bases and J by 7 bases, leaving 10 bases between them. The V gene's germline CDR1 is KGHDR and CDR2 SFDVKD. This CDR3 spans 13 amino acids. The CDR3 region is CATSEAGGQPQHF. Here the CDR3 DNA reads TGTGCCACCAGTGAGGCCGGTGGACAGCCCCAGCATTTT.

At least ten counts were recorded for this clonotype. J is TRBJ1-5 and V is TRBV10-3; D unresolved. The V gene's germline CDR1 is ENHRY and CDR2 SYGVKD. V shed 5 bases and J shed 4 bases, with 12 bases lying between them. The CDR3 is 14 amino acids. Here the CDR3 reads CAISTTEYNQPQHF. The CDR3 nucleotides are TGTGCCATCAGTACTACAGAGTATAATCAGCCCCAGCATTTT.

A few counts support this clonotype. This chain's CDR3 is CANPPLDRGLETQYF. In DNA, the CDR3 is TGTGCCAACCCCCCTTTAGACAGGGGGCTAGAGACCCAGTACTTC. This chain uses TRBV7-3 with TRBJ2-5; 10 bases match TRBD1. CDR1 is SGHTA and CDR2 is FQGTGA in the germline V gene. The CDR3 length is 15 residues. Trimming removed 10 bases from V and 4 bases from J; junction bases left unmatched: 12.

This clonotype was counted only a few times. With a much larger clone just one base away, this may be a read error. J is TRBJ2-2 and V is TRBV6-6, with D unresolved. The V gene lost 8 bases and the J gene lost 6 bases, with 10 bases spanning the gap. The CDR3 covers 12 residues. Germline-derived CDR1 and CDR2 are MNHNY and SVGAGI (reference sequence). CDR3 loop: CASANGPGELFF. CDR3 nucleotide sequence: TGTGCCAGCGCCAACGGGCCCGGGGAGCTGTTTTTT.

The J gene is TRBJ2-5, the V gene TRBV29-1, with D possibly TRBD1 on 5 matching bases. Germline CDR1 and CDR2: SQVTM and ANQGSEA. The CDR3 sequence is 14 residues long. CDR3 in DNA: TGCCAGCAGTTACTTTCAGGGTTTTTGGAGACCCAGTACTTC. Its protein is CQQLLSGFLETQYF.

This sequence joins TRBV20-1 and TRBJ2-1; D gene uncertain. The CDR3 covers 9 residues. CDR1 DFQATT and CDR2 SNEGSKA come from the germline V gene (reference sequence). Trimming took 5 bases from V and 7 from J, leaving 3 bases between them. The CDR3 region is CSAHNEQFF. The CDR3 DNA follows: TGCAGTGCTCATAATGAGCAGTTCTTC.

Details on this clonotype: Germline and junction disagree at one end, which may indicate a read error. The chain uses TRBV7-9 and TRBJ1-1; tentative D call: TRBD1 (6 bases). The CDR3 is 15 residues long. Germline loops: CDR1 SEHNR, CDR2 FQNEAQ (reference sequence). This CDR3 is CTSSLVGQMNTEAFF. The DNA for the CDR3 is TGTACCAGCAGCTTAGTGGGACAAATGAACACTGAAGCTTTCTTT.

The J gene is TRBJ2-4, the V gene TRBV20-1, with TRBD2 as a possible D gene (6 bases). The CDR3 length is 15 residues. Looked up from germline, CDR1 is DFQATT and CDR2 is SNEGSKA (reference sequence). Trimming left V 3 bases short and J 1 base short, with 13 bases between. The CDR3 nucleotides are TGCAGTGCTAGGGAGGGAAGCGTGGCCAAAAACATTCAGTACTTC. It translates to CSAREGSVAKNIQYF.

This chain connects TRBV20-1 to TRBJ1-2; TRBD1 might be the D (5 bases). Germline CDR1 is DFQATT and CDR2 is SNEGSKA (reference sequence). Trimming removed 2 bases at V and 5 bases at J, with 12 bases between. The CDR3 totals 13 residues. Here the CDR3 DNA reads TGCAGTGCTAGAAAACAGGACGTATATGGCTACACCTTC. It specifies CSARKQDVYGYTF.

CDR3 sequence reads: CATSAETGELFF. DNA for the CDR3: TGTGCCACCAGTGCGGAGACCGGGGAGCTGTTTTTT. This chain joins TRBV24-1 and TRBJ2-2; D not certain. Germline lookup yields CDR1 KGHDR and CDR2 SFDVKD. The CDR3 is made up of 12 amino acids. V was pared by 5 bases and J by 5 bases, with 5 bases between.

The rearrangement joins TRBV7-8 to TRBJ2-7; 10 nucleotides agree with TRBD1. The V gene's germline CDR1 is SGHVS and CDR2 FQNEAQ. V shed 6 bases and J 7 bases; nucleotides not matched to a gene: 15. CDR3 length equals 16 residues. DNA of the CDR3: TGTGCCAGCAGTGTCCTGTCGGGGACAGGGGCTGGGGAGCAGTACTTC. Its protein is CASSVLSGTGAGEQYF.

The J gene is TRBJ1-1, the V gene TRBV7-9; D call uncertain. Germline V gene lookup returns CDR1 SEHNR and CDR2 FQNEAQ (reference sequence). There are 14 residues in the CDR3. V lost 5 bases to trimming and J lost 5 bases, with 15 bases between them. As DNA, the CDR3 is TGTGCCAGCAGCCGTACACAACCCGAAACTGAAGCTTTCTTT. Translated, it gives CASSRTQPETEAFF.

The V gene is TRBV15, the J gene TRBJ1-5; no clear D. CDR3 length: 15 residues. The V gene's germline CDR1 is LNHNV and CDR2 YYDKDF (reference sequence). V was clipped by 3 bases and J by 4 bases, with 13 bases between them. In DNA, the CDR3 is TGTGCCACCAGCAGCCAAAAGAGAGAGAATCAGCCCCAGCATTTT. This encodes CATSSQKRENQPQHF.

The V call is TRBV10-3, the J call TRBJ2-6; D call uncertain. V was pared by 10 bases and J by 1 base, with 11 bases between. The germline V gene encodes CDR1 ENHRY and CDR2 SYGVKD. The CDR3 covers 14 residues. The CDR3 bases are TGTGCCAGCAGCCATCCATCTGGGGCCAACGTCCTGACTTTC. This encodes CASSHPSGANVLTF.

This clonotype was found once. The chain uses TRBV24-1 and TRBJ2-5; D is possibly TRBD2 (6 bases). This CDR3 contains 16 residues. The V gene lost 0 bases and the J gene lost 2 bases, with 12 bases spanning the gap. Germline V CDR1 and CDR2: KGHDR, SFDVKD. The CDR3 DNA reads as TGTGCCACCAGTGATTTGGTTTTTGGGGGGCAAGAGACCCAGTACTTC. Protein: CATSDLVFGGQETQYF.

CDR3 region: CATSGNNEQFF. The CDR3, as DNA: TGTGCCACCAGCGGTAACAATGAGCAGTTCTTC. The V call is TRBV15, the J call TRBJ2-1; the D is unclear. The CDR3 contains 11 residues. Trimming removed 5 bases at V and 5 bases at J, with 4 bases between. Germline V gives CDR1 LNHNV, CDR2 YYDKDF (reference sequence). The full variable domain, completed using reference TRBV15 and TRBJ2-1, is DAMVIQNPRYQVTQFGKPVTLSCSQTLNHNVMYWYQQKSSQAPKLLFHYYDKDFNNEADTPDNFQSRRPNTSFCFLDIRSPGLGDTAMYLCATSGNNEQFFGPGTRLTVL.

The rearrangement links TRBV14 to TRBJ1-2; tentative D call: TRBD1 (5 bases). Germline CDR1 is SGHDN and CDR2 is FVKESK. V gave up 4 bases and J gave up 3 bases, with 15 bases separating them. This CDR3 comprises 15 residues. CDR3 region: CASSPAGDNDYGYTF. CDR3 DNA sequence: TGTGCCAGCAGCCCCGCGGGGGATAACGACTATGGCTACACCTTC.

This clonotype was detected many times. V and J are TRBV16 and TRBJ1-5, with D perhaps TRBD1 (5 bases). The CDR3 consists of 17 residues. Trimming removed 0 bases from V and 4 bases from J, with 16 bases in between. In germline, CDR1 is KGHSY, CDR2 FQNENV. The CDR3 sequence: CASSQSGRQTLNQPQHF. The CDR3 nucleotides read TGTGCCAGCAGCCAATCCGGGAGACAGACATTAAATCAGCCCCAGCATTTT.

The V and J genes are TRBV25-1 and TRBJ2-7; D not certain. The CDR3 has 12 amino acids. The V and J ends lost 6 bases and 5 bases respectively, with 11 bases between them. Germline V gene sequence: CDR1 MGHDK, CDR2 SYGVNS. The CDR3 DNA is TGTGCCAGCAGGGGCATGGCTAACGAGCAGTACTTC. Amino acid sequence: CASRGMANEQYF.

This clonotype was counted ten times or more. V usage is TRBV7-6 and J usage is TRBJ1-1; no clear D. Trimming pared 5 bases from V and 1 base from J, leaving 23 bases between. Germline V gene sequence: CDR1 SGHVS, CDR2 FNYEAQ. The CDR3 covers 18 residues. The CDR3 coding sequence is TGTGCCAGCAGCCAAAACCGGGCCAAGGGCCGGGGGAACACTGAAGCTTTCTTT. Protein sequence: CASSQNRAKGRGNTEAFF. The whole variable domain, filled in from reference TRBV7-6 and TRBJ1-1, reads GAGVSQSPRYKVTKRGQDVALRCDPISGHVSLYWYRQALGQGPEFLTYFNYEAQQDKSGLPNDRFSAERPEGSISTLTIQRTEQRDSAMYRCASSQNRAKGRGNTEAFFGQGTRLTVV.

This chain uses TRBV20-1 with TRBJ2-5; TRBD1 matches 10 bases. The CDR3 is 14 residues long. CDR1 and CDR2 (germline): DFQATT, SNEGSKA (reference sequence). The trim removed 6 bases at V and 1 base at J, leaving 5 bases unmatched. CDR3 sequence (DNA): TGCAGTGCCGGACAGGGGGTAGGCCAAGAGACCCAGTACTTC. Residues: CSAGQGVGQETQYF.

This rearrangement joins TRBV20-1 to TRBJ2-1, with TRBD2 as a possible D gene (6 bases). Germline values: CDR1 DFQATT, CDR2 SNEGSKA (reference sequence). This CDR3 spans 12 amino acids. Trimming took 8 bases from V and 8 from J, leaving 16 bases between them. Here the CDR3 DNA reads TGCAGTCCCAGGGACTCGGTCGATGAGCAGTTCTTC. This translates into CSPRDSVDEQFF.

The chain has TRBV29-1 and TRBJ1-1; D possibly corresponds to TRBD1 (5 bases). Germline assignment: CDR1 SQVTM and CDR2 ANQGSEA. Trimming stripped 7 bases from V and 0 bases from J, with 15 bases between. The CDR3 extends over 14 amino acids. For the CDR3, the DNA is TGCAGCGCCCGACTCGGGACGGTGAACACTGAAGCTTTCTTT. Translated: CSARLGTVNTEAFF.

The V call is TRBV20-1, the J call TRBJ2-7; the match to TRBD2 covers 12 bases. In germline, CDR1 is DFQATT, CDR2 SNEGSKA (reference sequence). The CDR3 covers 20 residues. With 0 bases clipped from V and 0 bases from J, the junction kept 15 bases outside the gene matches. The CDR3 reads CSARESAGLAGGPSSYEQYF. In DNA form, the CDR3 reads TGCAGTGCTAGAGAGTCCGCCGGGCTAGCGGGAGGGCCGAGCTCCTACGAGCAGTACTTC.

This clonotype occurred once. V gene TRBV7-6 combines with J gene TRBJ2-3; TRBD2 might be the D (6 bases). The V end lost 4 bases, the J end lost 2 bases, and 16 bases lay between the germline ends. Germline CDR1 and CDR2: SGHVS and FNYEAQ. The CDR3 totals 16 residues. In nucleotides, the CDR3 is TGTGCCAGCAGCTCCTACTTGGGGGGAGCCACAGATACGCAGTATTTT. This codes for CASSSYLGGATDTQYF.

This clonotype has a single count. This sequence joins TRBV19 and TRBJ2-1; 7 bases fit TRBD1. The CDR3 runs 12 residues. CDR1 is LNHDA and CDR2 is SQIVND in the germline V gene (reference sequence). V shed 9 bases and J 12 bases; nucleotides not matched to a gene: 11. CDR3 in DNA: TGTGCCAGCAATCGACAGGGAATGGGGCAGTTCTTC. Protein: CASNRQGMGQFF.

This chain joins TRBV15 and TRBJ2-7, with D hard to call. This CDR3 contains 15 residues. Trimming removed 0 bases from V and 2 bases from J, with 11 bases in between. CDR1 and CDR2 from the germline V gene are LNHNV and YYDKDF (reference sequence). CDR3: CATSRDRGGTYEQYF. For the CDR3, the DNA is TGTGCCACCAGCAGAGATCGAGGCGGAACCTACGAGCAGTACTTC.

This clonotype was observed a few times. In DNA form, the CDR3 reads TGTGCCAGCAGCTTAGGGACAGGGGTCTACGAGCAGTACTTC. Translation gives CASSLGTGVYEQYF. V and J are TRBV7-6 and TRBJ2-7; 9 bases are a match to TRBD1. CDR1 is SGHVS, CDR2 FNYEAQ, per germline. The CDR3 loop spans 14 amino acids. V shed 1 base, J shed 3 bases, and the junction held 1 base outside the gene matches.